The 23 T cell receptor beta chains below all came from one sample that was sequenced in a study of T-cell memory formation after mild COVID-19. Via MiXCR, TCRdb re-called the 5' RACE reads, giving one row per CDR3 protein. Of 250,000 to 300,000 distinct CDR3 sequences in the sample, roughly 17% were seen once. The sequenced sample was PBMCs or a T cell subset sorted from them (not recorded which). The source of these receptors is a man between 18 and 35 years old who had mild COVID-19 (a few samples of this study predate the infection). Cell type and time point are not known.

This CDR3 reads CSASFPQRFGQYV. CDR3 in DNA: TGCAGTGCTAGTTTCCCTCAACGATTTGGGCAGTACGTC. The gene calls are TRBV20-1 and TRBJ2-7, with D unresolved. From germline, CDR1 is DFQATT and CDR2 SNEGSKA (reference sequence). The CDR3 has 13 residues. The V end was cut by 3 bases, the J end by 9 bases, with 18 bases between.

Only a few counts were recorded for this clonotype. Here the CDR3 reads CASSRGGSHNSPLHF. DNA of the CDR3: TGTGCCAGCAGCCGAGGGGGCTCACATAATTCACCCCTCCACTTT. The chain links TRBV6-5 to TRBJ1-6; 7 nucleotides line up with TRBD1. CDR3 length: 15 amino acids. CDR1 and CDR2 from the germline V gene are MNHEY and SVGAGI. Trimming at V came to 6 bases and at J to 5 bases, leaving 7 bases not matched to a gene.

This clonotype was counted a few times. This chain joins TRBV29-1 and TRBJ2-7; 7 bases align to TRBD1. Germline lookup yields CDR1 SQVTM and CDR2 ANQGSEA. This CDR3 has 16 amino acids. V lost 6 bases, J lost 0 bases, and 14 bases stayed unmatched. CDR3 sequence (DNA): TGCAGCGTCGTGGGCCGATGGGACAGTAGCTCCTACGAGCAGTACTTC. The encoded protein is CSVVGRWDSSSYEQYF.

This clonotype was seen a handful of times. The genes are TRBV5-6 and TRBJ2-5; TRBD1 might be the D (6 bases). The CDR3 is 14 residues long. Trimming took off 1 base at V and 5 bases at J, with 12 bases between the two ends. Germline CDR1 is SGHDT and CDR2 is YYEEEE. CDR3 region: CASSLRDNGETQYF. In nucleotides, the CDR3 is TGTGCCAGCAGCTTGCGGGACAACGGGGAGACCCAGTACTTC.

This chain links TRBV7-8 with TRBJ2-5; D possibly corresponds to TRBD2 (6 bases). Germline V CDR1 and CDR2: SGHVS, FQNEAQ. The ends were cut back, 2 bases at V and 2 bases at J, with 15 bases in the middle. CDR3 size: 16 residues. CDR3 region: CASSLRLDGGQETQYF. For the CDR3, the DNA is TGTGCCAGCAGCTTACGGTTAGACGGGGGTCAAGAGACCCAGTACTTC.

The chain is built from TRBV2 and TRBJ1-1; D is uncertain. The CDR3 consists of 13 residues. The germline gives CDR1 SNHLY, CDR2 FYNNEI. Trimming removed 6 bases from V and 0 bases from J, with 8 bases in between. Here the CDR3 reads CASRAELNTEAFF. The CDR3 DNA follows: TGTGCCAGCAGGGCAGAGCTGAACACTGAAGCTTTCTTT.

This clonotype was detected many times. Written as DNA, the CDR3 is TGTGCCAGCAGTTACTTTGGCGAAGCTTTCTTT. It specifies CASSYFGEAFF. The chain couples TRBV6-5 to TRBJ1-1; D is undetermined. CDR3 size: 11 residues. Trimming stripped 1 base from V and 8 bases from J, with 5 bases between. From germline, CDR1 is MNHEY and CDR2 SVGAGI.

CDR3 sequence (DNA): TGTGCCAGCAGCCGCCAGACAGGGGCCCTCTCCTACAATGAGCAGTTCTTC. It yields the protein CASSRQTGALSYNEQFF. The chain couples TRBV7-2 to TRBJ2-1; TRBD1 matches at 8 bases. The CDR3 runs to 17 residues. The J segment lost 0 bases and the V segment lost 5 bases, leaving 9 bases of the junction unmatched. Germline values: CDR1 SGHTA, CDR2 FQGNSA.

The chain combines TRBV2 with TRBJ1-1; D ambiguous. The CDR3 runs 14 residues. Germline CDR1 and CDR2: SNHLY and FYNNEI. V lost 2 bases and J lost 7, with 14 bases in between. CDR3 sequence reads: CASSESERKGEAFF. The CDR3 DNA is TGTGCCAGCAGTGAATCCGAACGGAAGGGTGAAGCTTTCTTT.

This clonotype turned up a few times. This rearrangement joins TRBV24-1 to TRBJ2-3, with TRBD1 matching over 10 bases. The CDR3 covers 15 residues. Per germline, CDR1 KGHDR and CDR2 SFDVKD. With 3 bases clipped from V and 10 bases from J, the junction kept 9 bases outside the gene matches. Written as DNA, the CDR3 is TGTGCCACCAGTGATCCGGGACAGGGGTCGTTCCCGCAGTATTTT. The encoded protein is CATSDPGQGSFPQYF.

This clonotype has just a few counts. The rearrangement uses TRBV27 and TRBJ2-3; possible D gene TRBD2, 7 bases. The length of the CDR3 is 15 residues. The V gene lost 6 bases and the J gene lost 3 bases, with 16 bases spanning the gap. The germline gives CDR1 MNHEY, CDR2 SMNVEV (reference sequence). The chain's CDR3 is CASRPGGGRTDTQYF. The CDR3 DNA reads TGTGCCAGCAGACCCGGCGGGGGCAGAACAGATACGCAGTATTTT.

This clonotype was seen more than once but under ten times. This chain connects TRBV25-1 to TRBJ2-3; 7 bases align to TRBD2. Germline CDR1 and CDR2: MGHDK and SYGVNS. After removal of 5 bases from V and 2 bases from J, the junction contained 4 bases not matched to a gene. There are 14 residues in the CDR3. The CDR3 loop reads CASSTSEVTDTQYF. Here the CDR3 DNA reads TGTGCCAGCAGTACTAGCGAGGTCACAGATACGCAGTATTTT.

This clonotype occurred a few times. This rearrangement joins TRBV28 to TRBJ2-3, with 9 bases lining up with TRBD1. This CDR3 contains 14 residues. V was clipped by 5 bases and J by 5 bases; unmatched bases: 5. Germline CDR1 MDHEN, CDR2 SYDVKM. CDR3 amino acids: CASSLDRGVDTQYF. The CDR3 bases are TGTGCCAGCAGTCTCGACAGGGGGGTAGATACGCAGTATTTT.

Here the CDR3 reads CASSPGNSYEQYV. CDR3 nucleotide sequence: TGTGCCAGCAGCCCAGGCAACAGCTACGAGCAGTACGTC. The chain is built from TRBV28 and TRBJ2-7; D is undetermined. From germline, CDR1 is MDHEN and CDR2 SYDVKM. This CDR3 has 13 amino acids. V lost 6 bases and J 3 bases, leaving 12 bases between the germline ends.

This clonotype was counted a few times. The chain carries TRBV6-2 or TRBV6-3 and TRBJ1-2; D gene uncertain. The length of the CDR3 is 14 residues. Trimming removed 5 bases at V and 2 bases at J, with 12 bases between. CDR1 is MNHEY, CDR2 SVGEGT, per germline. The CDR3 sequence is CASSQPRRNYGYTF. DNA of the CDR3: TGTGCCAGCAGTCAACCTCGACGGAACTATGGCTACACCTTC.

Only a few counts were recorded for this clonotype. V usage is TRBV6-2 or TRBV6-3 and J usage is TRBJ2-3; maybe TRBD2 (5 bases). The CDR3 covers 14 residues. The V and J ends lost 7 bases and 3 bases respectively, with 14 bases between them. The germline V gene has CDR1 MNHEY and CDR2 SVGEGT. For the CDR3, the DNA is TGTGCCAGCACCGACCCGGGGATGACAGATACGCAGTATTTT. Amino acid sequence: CASTDPGMTDTQYF.

In this sample, this clonotype turned up a few times. This sequence joins TRBV11-2 and TRBJ2-7; 7 nucleotides agree with TRBD1. CDR3 size: 16 residues. With V trimmed by 4 bases and J by 7 bases, 16 bases remained unmatched. CDR1 and CDR2 (germline): SGHAT, FQNNGV. CDR3 coding DNA: TGTGCCAGCAGCTCGCCGGGCGAGGGGGCGATGGGAGAGCAGTACTTC. Its protein is CASSSPGEGAMGEQYF.

This clonotype was seen only a few times. This rearrangement joins TRBV20-1 to TRBJ2-5; weak D call: TRBD1 (6 bases). In germline, CDR1 is DFQATT, CDR2 SNEGSKA (reference sequence). The CDR3 covers 13 residues. Trimming shortened V by 2 bases and J by 5 bases, and 12 bases separated the two germline ends. The CDR3: CSARPGVGETQYF. CDR3 nucleotide sequence: TGCAGTGCTAGACCAGGGGTTGGGGAGACCCAGTACTTC.

The chain carries TRBV6-6 and TRBJ1-1; no definite D call. This CDR3 region has 14 residues. The germline gives CDR1 MNHNY, CDR2 SVGAGI (reference sequence). The V gene lost 3 bases and the J gene lost 1 base, with 9 bases spanning the gap. CDR3 nucleotide sequence: TGTGCCAGCAGTTATAGGCTGCCGAACACTGAAGCTTTCTTT. Its protein product is CASSYRLPNTEAFF.

About this clonotype: An end of the junction differs from the germline gene, which may be a read error. The V gene is TRBV6-6, the J gene TRBJ2-2; perhaps TRBD2 as D (6 bases). This CDR3 is built from 13 residues. Germline V gene lookup returns CDR1 MNHNY and CDR2 SVGAGI (reference sequence). CDR3 nucleotides: TGTGCCAGCAGACTTCAGGGTACCGGGGGGCTGTTTTTT. Translation gives CASRLQGTGGLFF.

This clonotype was observed a handful of times. The rearrangement uses TRBV5-4 and TRBJ2-1; 7 nucleotides align to TRBD1. From germline, CDR1 is SGHNT and CDR2 YYREEE (reference sequence). Trimming removed 5 bases from V and 5 bases from J; junction bases left unmatched: 16. The CDR3 has 17 amino acids. In nucleotides, the CDR3 is TGTGCCAGCAGTCCCGCCCTCGCCCGAGGGGGCCACAATGAGCAGTTCTTC. This codes for CASSPALARGGHNEQFF. The variable domain in full, with the rest retrieved from reference TRBV5-4 and TRBJ2-1, is ETGVTQSPTHLIKTRGQQVTLRCSSQSGHNTVSWYQQALGQGPQFIFQYYREEENGRGNFPPRFSGLQFPNYSSELNVNALELDDSALYLCASSPALARGGHNEQFFGPGTRLTVL.

This clonotype was detected only a few times. This sequence joins TRBV6-6 and TRBJ2-4, with D tentatively TRBD2 (5 bases). Trimming shortened V by 7 bases and J by 8 bases, and 18 bases separated the two germline ends. The CDR3 extends over 14 amino acids. From germline, CDR1 is MNHNY and CDR2 SVGAGI (reference sequence). CDR3 sequence: CASNSGQEVYIQYF. The CDR3 bases are TGTGCCAGCAACTCAGGTCAGGAGGTTTACATTCAGTACTTC.

This clonotype came up many times. The rearrangement links TRBV12-3 or TRBV12-4 to TRBJ2-1, with a weak D call TRBD2 (6 bases). CDR3 length: 14 residues. The V gene lost 4 bases and the J gene lost 3 bases, with 10 bases spanning the gap. This chain's CDR3 is CASSSGVLYNEQFF. CDR3 nucleotides: TGTGCCAGCAGTTCGGGGGTTCTCTACAATGAGCAGTTCTTC.